These T cell receptor beta chains were read from a single sample in a study of identifying expanded T cells in peripheral blood. Produced via immunoSEQ multiplex PCR; TCRdb's table is partial and in-frame only. Of fewer than 130,000 clones detected, around 89% appear once; the ten largest clones hold roughly 15%. The material sequenced was blood. The origin of the receptors is a person aged 18-70 years in good health. CDR3s include the opening cysteine and the closing phenylalanine or tryptophan.

cdr3_aa j_call v_call
CASSPLAGVGTDTQYF TRBJ2-3 TRBV5-1
CASSFSAGYTF TRBJ1-2 TRBV28
CASSYGPDTEAFF TRBJ1-1 TRBV6-5
CASSPGGLAEYNEQFF TRBJ2-1 TRBV9
CASSPYVLYNEQFF TRBJ2-1 TRBV19
CAWSAFVGYTF TRBJ1-2 TRBV30
CAWSDGQGTNTQYF TRBJ2-3 TRBV30
CASRYDRDRAESPLHF TRBJ1-6 TRBV6-5
CASSLRQGRVAEAFF TRBJ1-1 TRBV7-9
CASSSGSYGYTF TRBJ1-2 TRBV7-2
CASSQDTLYEQYF TRBJ2-7 TRBV4-1
CASSPLRNSGGGYTF TRBJ1-2 TRBV11-2
CASSQNTEAFF TRBJ1-1 TRBV7-2
CASSEAKGIDGYTF TRBJ1-2 TRBV6-1
CASSWTGTSGNTIYF TRBJ1-3 TRBV7-6
CASRTGGLSYEQYF TRBJ2-7 TRBV6-6
CASSQGDEKLFF TRBJ1-4 TRBV7-9
CASSPGGPGNTIYF TRBJ1-3 TRBV25-1
CASSQGPYNEQFF TRBJ2-1 TRBV6-1
CASSLGAAGETQYF TRBJ2-5 TRBV11-3
CASSEGVEGLSNTEAFF TRBJ1-1 TRBV6-1
CASSLISRSTGELFF TRBJ2-2 TRBV7-9
CASSPGYRLAGGTGELFF TRBJ2-2 TRBV13
CASSLAGGYEQYF TRBJ2-7 TRBV7-9